This T cell receptor beta chain was identified during a study of blood T cell repertoires in COVID-19 (dated by TCRdb to the early 2020s). A note on the overall study: Samples from collaborators originated in the United States, Italy and Spain and spanned both the acute and convalescent phases of COVID-19. The material from the prospective study consisted of cDNA or gDNA derived from T cells, B-cell-depleted T cells, or PBMCs. The dataset comprised deeply sampled blood TCRbeta repertoires from subjects exposed to, actively infected with, or recovered from COVID-19. The repertoires were released in a freely available public database meant as a resource for research on the immune response to SARS-CoV-2. The samples were drawn from two sources: the first 160 participants of the ongoing ImmuneRACE study, and over 950 subjects contributed by 6 global collaborators. A de-identified subject ID, COVID-19 status, age in years and sex were almost always included in the sample metadata. Where HLA class I and class II types were available, the types were taken from metadata supplied by the sample provider, not from assay-based typing.

TCRbeta CDR3 regions were amplified from genomic DNA by means of the immunoSEQ Assay, a bias-controlled multiplex PCR. The source study handled its data this way. Within the assay, amplification of reference gene primers was used to estimate how many nucleated cells each sample contained. To quantify the absolute abundance of each unique TCRbeta CDR3 rearrangement, sequence reads were collapsed and filtered. For each sample, productive Simpson clonality was calculated by taking the square root of Simpson's diversity index across productive rearrangements. The table was pulled from immuneACCESS by TCRdb, which kept in-frame rearrangements only. Such tables lose some clones; where checked, under half of the loss comes from unresolved V genes, and the rest has no known cause. The V and J calls and clone size are taken from that table; D and trimming were inferred from the DNA. The sample records 150,000 to 200,000 clones, around four fifths of which are singletons. 9.1% of the sample comes from the top ten.

As to this clone: There is no known antigen for this receptor. It has no much larger one-base neighbor in the sample; base qualities were not kept.

What the authors observed across the whole study: The amount of clinical and demographic metadata varied by source and participant and was provided uncurated.

Collaborating institutions collected whole blood in K2EDTA tubes following their own protocols. For TCRbeta analysis, collaborators shipped samples as frozen whole blood, isolated PBMCs, or DNA extracted from either of those sample types. CDR3 length: 14 amino acids, cysteine to phenylalanine. Just the 42-base CDR3 DNA is kept, in frame starting at base 1. Trimming takes 6 bases off V and 2 bases off J; junction bases not matched to a gene: 6. From a lookup of the germline V gene, CDR1 and CDR2 are SGDLS and YYNGEE. This TCR came from an elderly woman with active or convalescent COVID-19. The chain is assembled from TRBV9 and TRBJ2-3; TRBD1 matches 7 bases in the middle. The sequenced material came from peripheral blood. For the CDR3, the sequence is CASTVTGSTDTQYF. The DNA is TGTGCCAGCACCGTGACAGGGTCCACAGATACGCAGTATTTT.